This T cell receptor (beta chain) was profiled in a study of identical twins. Study-level findings and limits: Out-of-frame alpha sequences shared by twins showed excess low generation probability.

V was shortened by 6 bases and J by 3 bases, with 9 bases between the two germline ends. The CDR3 runs 11 residues. Germline-derived CDR1 and CDR2 are DFQATT and SNEGSKA (reference sequence). TCRdb used MiXCR to reprocess the 5' RACE reads, holding one entry per CDR3 protein. The sample has 1.5 million to 2 million distinct CDR3 sequences, about 32% seen once. This clonotype was detected many times. Its antigen is still unknown. The donors were all healthy and Caucasian. The sample consisted of cord blood. The sequence came from a newborn girl in good health. V gene TRBV20-1 combines with J gene TRBJ2-7; D call uncertain. The CDR3 spells CSALDVYEQYF. The CDR3, as DNA: TGCAGTGCCCTAGATGTCTACGAGCAGTACTTC.